The 21 T cell receptor beta chains presented below share a single source sample, sequenced in a study of cytotoxic CD8 clonotypes in ibrutinib-treated CLL. Repertoires were generated with immunoSEQ multiplex PCR, while TCRdb's copy carries only in-frame clones and drops some. The sample lists some 150,000 clones, 65% to 85% seen once, with approximately 7.6% in the top ten. Sequencing was performed on PBMCs, taken after 36 months of ibrutinib treatment. These receptor sequences come from a human donor with chronic lymphocytic leukemia.

This clone was seen a single time. The chain links TRBV6-5 to TRBJ1-5; TRBD1 matches at 7 bases. CDR3 length: 16 residues. Germline V gene data show CDR1 as MNHEY and CDR2 as SVGAGI. V lost 2 bases, J lost 0 bases, and 4 bases stayed unmatched. The CDR3: CASSYGDSVSNQPQHF. CDR3 nucleotide sequence: TGTGCCAGCAGTTACGGGGACAGCGTTAGCAATCAGCCCCAGCATTTT.

V and J are TRBV10-2 and TRBJ2-7; D is unresolved. The CDR3 contains 12 residues. Trimming took off 6 bases at V and 9 bases at J, with 15 bases between the two ends. CDR1 and CDR2 (germline): WSHSY, SAAADI. The CDR3 DNA reads as TGCGCCAGCAGCGAAGGACGTTTAGCGCAGTACTTC. Translating gives CASSEGRLAQYF.

The rearrangement links TRBV19 to TRBJ1-1; D not certain. This CDR3 spans 13 amino acids. CDR1 and CDR2 from the germline V gene are LNHDA and SQIVND (reference sequence). V dropped 0 bases and J dropped 0 bases, with 2 bases sitting between them. The CDR3 spells CASSIELNTEAFF. The CDR3 nucleotides read TGTGCCAGTAGTATAGAGTTGAACACTGAAGCTTTCTTT.

The chain recombines TRBV5-4 with TRBJ2-7, with a weak D call TRBD2 (6 bases). This CDR3 is built from 12 residues. Germline V gene sequence: CDR1 SGHNT, CDR2 YYREEE (reference sequence). V lost 1 base to trimming and J lost 10 bases, with 12 bases between them. The CDR3 loop is CASSLYAGPQYF. The CDR3 nucleotides are TGTGCCAGCAGCTTGTACGCGGGGCCCCAGTACTTC.

The chain is built from TRBV5-6 and TRBJ2-1; D not resolved. The CDR3 loop spans 15 amino acids. Between the trimmed V and J ends, which lost 2 bases and 8 bases, there was a span of 17 bases. The germline V gene has CDR1 SGHDT and CDR2 YYEEEE. This chain's CDR3 is CASSFDRLKLHEQFF. CDR3 nucleotide sequence: TGTGCCAGCAGCTTCGATAGGCTCAAGTTGCATGAGCAGTTCTTC.

This clone was seen only once. The genes are TRBV19 and TRBJ1-2, with a possible D match to TRBD1 (6 bases). The ends were cut back, 7 bases at V and 7 bases at J, with 19 bases in the middle. Per germline, CDR1 LNHDA and CDR2 SQIVND (reference sequence). The CDR3 spans 14 residues. The CDR3 DNA reads TGTGCCAGTACCTCTACAGGGACGAGGAGTGGCTACACCTTC. This encodes CASTSTGTRSGYTF.

The genes are TRBV6-6 and TRBJ1-3; TRBD1 is a possible D gene (6 bases). The CDR3 covers 15 residues. Trimming took 4 bases from V and 0 from J, leaving 10 bases between them. Germline CDR1 is MNHNY and CDR2 is SVGAGI (reference sequence). The CDR3 sequence is CASSFTGSSGNTIYF. The CDR3 coding sequence is TGTGCCAGCAGTTTCACAGGGTCCTCTGGAAACACCATATATTTT.

The gene calls are TRBV7-9 and TRBJ1-2; tentative D call: TRBD1 (6 bases). Deletions cut 4 bases from V and 2 bases from J, with 14 bases between. CDR1 is SEHNR, CDR2 FQNEAQ, per germline (reference sequence). The CDR3 extends over 15 amino acids. The CDR3 loop is CASSSPGVKNYGYTF. In DNA, the CDR3 is TGTGCCAGCAGCTCCCCAGGGGTTAAGAACTATGGCTACACCTTC. The full variable domain, rest sourced from reference TRBV7-9 and TRBJ1-2, is DTGVSQNPRHKITKRGQNVTFRCDPISEHNRLYWYRQTLGQGPEFLTYFQNEAQLEKSRLLSDRFSAERPKGSFSTLEIQRTEQGDSAMYLCASSSPGVKNYGYTFGSGTRLTVV.

The chain employs TRBV10-2 and TRBJ2-7, with D hard to call. This CDR3 spans 14 amino acids. V was cut by 2 bases and J by 4 bases, with 12 bases left in between. Germline assignment: CDR1 WSHSY and CDR2 SAAADI. The CDR3 coding sequence is TGCGCCAGCAGTGAGGTCAGGCTGGGGTACGAGCAGTACTTC. Amino acids: CASSEVRLGYEQYF.

J is TRBJ2-7 and V is TRBV7-9, with D maybe TRBD1 (6 bases). The V gene's germline CDR1 is SEHNR and CDR2 FQNEAQ (reference sequence). The CDR3 has 14 amino acids. The V end lost 2 bases, the J end lost 4 bases, and 12 bases lay between the germline ends. As DNA, the CDR3 is TGTGCCAGCAGCTTATCTCAGGGGCTATACGAGCAGTACTTC. The encoded protein is CASSLSQGLYEQYF.

This clone has a single count. This chain connects TRBV14 to TRBJ2-7; D unclear. This CDR3 region has 15 residues. The germline CDR1 and CDR2 sequences are SGHDN and FVKESK. V was shortened by 1 base and J by 2 bases, with 12 bases between the two germline ends. Here the CDR3 DNA reads TGTGCCAGCAGCCAAGCTAGATACGTGGCCTACGAGCAGTACTTC. Translated: CASSQARYVAYEQYF.

V and J are TRBV28 and TRBJ2-1; D remains unclear. This CDR3 has 11 amino acids. V was trimmed by 3 bases and J by 12 bases, leaving 9 bases between them. Germline V gives CDR1 MDHEN, CDR2 SYDVKM. The chain's CDR3 is CASSLGMGQFF. DNA of the CDR3: TGTGCCAGCAGTTTGGGTATGGGGCAGTTCTTC.

V gene TRBV5-1 combines with J gene TRBJ1-1; TRBD1 matches 8 bases. In germline, CDR1 is SGHRS, CDR2 YFSETQ. The V gene end was trimmed by 3 bases and the J gene end by 3 bases; junction bases not matched to a gene: 10. The length of the CDR3 is 16 residues. The CDR3 here is CASSSGTGLVHTEAFF. The CDR3 DNA follows: TGCGCCAGCAGCTCCGGGACAGGTCTTGTTCACACTGAAGCTTTCTTT. The full variable domain, rest sourced from reference TRBV5-1 and TRBJ1-1, is KAGVTQTPRYLIKTRGQQVTLSCSPISGHRSVSWYQQTPGQGLQFLFEYFSETQRNKGNFPGRFSGRQFSNSRSEMNVSTLELGDSALYLCASSSGTGLVHTEAFFGQGTRLTVV.

This rearrangement joins TRBV7-9 to TRBJ1-3; no definite D call. Germline V gene data show CDR1 as SEHNR and CDR2 as FQNEAQ (reference sequence). The germline V and J ends were trimmed by 1 base and 4 bases, with 8 bases remaining between them. There are 14 residues in the CDR3. The CDR3 region is CASSLELRGNTIYF. CDR3 nucleotides: TGTGCCAGCAGCTTAGAGCTGAGGGGAAACACCATATATTTT. Supplemented by reference TRBV7-9 and TRBJ1-3, the full variable domain reads DTGVSQNPRHKITKRGQNVTFRCDPISEHNRLYWYRQTLGQGPEFLTYFQNEAQLEKSRLLSDRFSAERPKGSFSTLEIQRTEQGDSAMYLCASSLELRGNTIYFGEGSWLTVV.

The chain joins TRBV6-1 to TRBJ1-1, with D unresolved. The CDR3 runs 13 residues. V lost 2 bases to trimming and J lost 0 bases, with 4 bases between them. Looked up from germline, CDR1 is MNHNS and CDR2 is SASEGT. This CDR3 reads CASSEHLNTEAFF. For the CDR3, the DNA is TGTGCCAGCAGTGAACACTTGAACACTGAAGCTTTCTTT.

The genes are TRBV6-5 and TRBJ2-7; D perhaps matches TRBD1 (5 bases). Germline values: CDR1 MNHEY, CDR2 SVGAGI. The CDR3 has 16 amino acids. The V end was cut by 0 bases, the J end by 1 base, with 13 bases between. The CDR3 region has the DNA TGTGCCAGCAGTTACTCCACCCAGGGCGTTTCCTACGAGCAGTACTTC. As protein: CASSYSTQGVSYEQYF.

The CDR3 nucleotides are TGTGCCAGCTCCCCCTCCCGGAGCGATACGCAGTATTTT. This gives the protein CASSPSRSDTQYF. J is TRBJ2-3 and V is TRBV18; D is unclear. The CDR3 length is 13 residues. Germline loops: CDR1 KGHSH, CDR2 LQKENI. Trimming removed 6 bases from V and 6 bases from J, with 13 bases in between.

The chain has TRBV6-1 and TRBJ1-4, with D possibly matching TRBD1 (5 bases). Germline V lookup: CDR1 MNHNS, CDR2 SASEGT. CDR3 length equals 16 residues. V was shortened by 2 bases and J by 5 bases, with 15 bases between the two germline ends. The CDR3 DNA follows: TGTGCCAGCAGTGAACCGGCGGGGGGGGAAAATGAAAAACTGTTTTTT. This gives the protein CASSEPAGGENEKLFF.

In regard to this clone: The sample holds other DNA sequences that translate to the same CDR3. This chain joins TRBV9 and TRBJ2-7; D is unresolved. CDR1 SGDLS and CDR2 YYNGEE come from the germline V gene. The CDR3 covers 14 residues. V lost 4 bases and J 3 bases, leaving 14 bases between the germline ends. Here the CDR3 DNA reads TGTGCCAGCAGCCCAGGCGGTAGAAGCTACGAGCAGTACTTC. Encoded protein: CASSPGGRSYEQYF.

The chain carries TRBV6-6 and TRBJ2-7; no reliable D call. V was cut by 0 bases and J by 4 bases, with 7 bases left in between. Germline values: CDR1 MNHNY, CDR2 SVGAGI (reference sequence). This CDR3 region has 13 residues. CDR3 sequence reads: CASSYSILYEQYF. In nucleotides, the CDR3 is TGTGCCAGCAGTTACTCGATACTGTACGAGCAGTACTTC.

The chain carries TRBV21-1 and TRBJ1-2; TRBD1 reflects the table's D call only, with no check against the DNA. TRBV21-1 is listed as a pseudogene. There are 15 residues in the CDR3. The DNA for the CDR3 is TGTGCCAGCAGCTACTGGACAGGGGGCGACTATGGCTACACCTTC. Translation gives CASSYWTGGDYGYTF.